What follows is one T cell receptor beta chain and its context. This entry is derived from a study of blood T cell repertoires in COVID-19. At the level of the study: From T cells, B-cell-depleted T cells, or PBMCs came the material, which was cDNA or gDNA.

This CDR3 region has 12 residues. V was cut by 7 bases and J by 1 base, with 8 bases left in between. Researchers sorted participants into cohorts using their self-reported clinical history. Repertoires were generated with immunoSEQ multiplex PCR, while TCRdb's copy carries only in-frame clones and drops some. Of 150,000 to 200,000 clones listed, roughly 82% are singletons. The clonotype was recovered from a woman aged 60-75 years with acute COVID-19. The sequenced sample consisted of PBMCs or T cells enriched from blood (not recorded which). The V gene is TRBV12-3 or TRBV12-4, the J gene TRBJ2-7, with D unclear. CDR3 region: CASKTASYEQYF. The CDR3 nucleotides read TGTGCCAGCAAAACAGCTTCCTACGAGCAGTACTTC.